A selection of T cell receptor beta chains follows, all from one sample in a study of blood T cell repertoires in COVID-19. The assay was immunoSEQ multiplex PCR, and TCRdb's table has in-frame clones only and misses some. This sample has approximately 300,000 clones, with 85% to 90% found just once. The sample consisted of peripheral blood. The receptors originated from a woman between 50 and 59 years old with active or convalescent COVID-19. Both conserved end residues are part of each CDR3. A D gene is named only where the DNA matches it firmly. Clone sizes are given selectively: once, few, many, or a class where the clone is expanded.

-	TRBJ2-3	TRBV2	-	TGTGCCAGCAGATCCCCGAAACTGACAGATACGCAGTATTTT	CASRSPKLTDTQYF
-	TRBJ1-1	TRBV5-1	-	TGCGCCAGCAGCTTGGTAACAGGGAGGGACATGAACACTGAAGCTTTCTTT	CASSLVTGRDMNTEAFF
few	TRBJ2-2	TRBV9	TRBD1	TGTGCCAGCAGCGAATCGGACAGGGGGCACACCGGGGAGCTGTTTTTT	CASSESDRGHTGELFF
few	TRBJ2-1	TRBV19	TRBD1	TGTGCCAGTAGTATAGTGGACAGGGTTTACAATGAGCAGTTCTTC	CASSIVDRVYNEQFF
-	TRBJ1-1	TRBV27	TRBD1	TGTGCCAGCAGTAGGCCCCTATCAGGGGGCACTGAAGCTTTCTTT	CASSRPLSGGTEAFF
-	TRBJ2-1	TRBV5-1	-	TGCGCCAGCAGGAGGGAGATTTACAATGAGCAGTTCTTC	CASRREIYNEQFF
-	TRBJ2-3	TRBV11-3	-	TGTGCCAGCAGCTTAGGTGCGGAAACAGATACGCAGTATTTT	CASSLGAETDTQYF
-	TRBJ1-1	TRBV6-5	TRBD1	TGTGCCAGCAAGATGGCAGGGGGCTGGAACACTGAAGCTTTCTTT	CASKMAGGWNTEAFF
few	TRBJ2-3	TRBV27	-	TGTGCCAGCAGTTTATGGCCGATAAACACAGATACGCAGTATTTT	CASSLWPINTDTQYF
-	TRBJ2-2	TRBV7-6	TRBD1	TGTGCCAGCAGCTTAGTAGCTCAGGGGGCTCACGGGGAGCTGTTTTTT	CASSLVAQGAHGELFF